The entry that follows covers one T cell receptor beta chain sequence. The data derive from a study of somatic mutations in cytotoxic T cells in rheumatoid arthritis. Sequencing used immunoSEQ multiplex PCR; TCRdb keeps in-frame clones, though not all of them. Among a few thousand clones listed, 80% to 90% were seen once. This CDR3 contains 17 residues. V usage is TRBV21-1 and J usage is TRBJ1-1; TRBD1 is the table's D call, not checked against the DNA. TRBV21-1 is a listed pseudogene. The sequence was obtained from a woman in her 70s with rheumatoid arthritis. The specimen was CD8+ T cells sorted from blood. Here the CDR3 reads CASSKARDTRKNTEAFF. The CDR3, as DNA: TGTGCCAGCAGCAAAGCCCGGGACACCCGGAAGAACACTGAAGCTTTCTTT.